Shown below are 32 T cell receptor beta chains from a single sample sequenced in a study of neurological immune-mediated disorders. TCRdb processed the 5' RACE reads anew with MiXCR; each CDR3 protein has one entry. The data contain about 44,000 distinct CDR3 sequences, roughly 21% of them seen just once; the ten biggest clones take up approximately 4.3%. Time point in this sample: technical triplicate 3. The sample taken for sequencing was PBMCs. These receptor sequences come from a man in his 60s with HTLV-1-associated myelopathy (HAM/TSP).

This clonotype was recorded at least ten times. The genes are TRBV7-9 and TRBJ1-2; no clear D. V was clipped by 5 bases and J by 6 bases, with 10 bases between them. The CDR3 has 12 amino acids. The V gene's germline CDR1 is SEHNR and CDR2 FQNEAQ (reference sequence). The CDR3: CASSPGPDGYTF. CDR3 nucleotides: TGTGCCAGCAGCCCCGGACCGGATGGCTACACCTTC. Full variable domain (outside the CDR3, taken from reference TRBV7-9 and TRBJ1-2): DTGVSQNPRHKITKRGQNVTFRCDPISEHNRLYWYRQTLGQGPEFLTYFQNEAQLEKSRLLSDRFSAERPKGSFSTLEIQRTEQGDSAMYLCASSPGPDGYTFGSGTRLTVV.

Ten or more counts support this clonotype. The chain couples TRBV7-8 to TRBJ2-7, with TRBD2 matching 7 bases. The CDR3 covers 14 residues. The germline V gene encodes CDR1 SGHVS and CDR2 FQNEAQ. V gave up 4 bases and J gave up 6 bases; unmatched junction bases: 9. CDR3 protein: CASSSRTSWREQYF. Here the CDR3 DNA reads TGTGCCAGCAGCTCCAGGACTAGTTGGCGCGAGCAGTACTTC.

V and J are TRBV15 and TRBJ2-1; D is perhaps TRBD2 (5 bases). Per the germline V gene, CDR1 is LNHNV and CDR2 is YYDKDF (reference sequence). Trimming removed 1 base at V and 2 bases at J, with 18 bases between. The CDR3 contains 18 residues. CDR3 loop: CATSRGVMVGVAYNEQFF. CDR3 coding DNA: TGTGCCACCAGCAGAGGGGTTATGGTGGGAGTGGCCTACAATGAGCAGTTCTTC. Based on the CDR3 plus reference TRBV15 and TRBJ2-1, the full variable domain is DAMVIQNPRYQVTQFGKPVTLSCSQTLNHNVMYWYQQKSSQAPKLLFHYYDKDFNNEADTPDNFQSRRPNTSFCFLDIRSPGLGDTAMYLCATSRGVMVGVAYNEQFFGPGTRLTVL.

This clonotype has ten or more counts. The chain is built from TRBV3-1 and TRBJ1-4, with a possible D match to TRBD1 (6 bases). The length of the CDR3 is 14 residues. CDR1 is LGHDT and CDR2 is YNNKEL in the germline V gene (reference sequence). Trimming removed 3 bases at V and 4 bases at J, with 9 bases between. The CDR3 spells CASSQDSVNEKLFF. The CDR3 bases are TGTGCCAGCAGCCAGGACAGCGTTAATGAAAAACTGTTTTTT.

Ten or more counts support this clonotype. J is TRBJ2-7 and V is TRBV5-1; 7 bases are a match to TRBD2. V shed 2 bases and J 5 bases; nucleotides not matched to a gene: 4. CDR1 SGHRS and CDR2 YFSETQ come from the germline V gene. CDR3 size: 13 residues. The CDR3 nucleotides read TGCGCCAGCAGCTTCGGGAGGAAGGACGAGCAGTACTTC. Its protein product is CASSFGRKDEQYF.

The chain recombines TRBV7-9 with TRBJ2-2; tentative D call: TRBD1 (6 bases). CDR3 length: 13 residues. From germline, CDR1 is SEHNR and CDR2 FQNEAQ (reference sequence). V was clipped by 4 bases and J by 5 bases, with 8 bases between them. The CDR3 region is CASSSTGTGELFF. Here the CDR3 DNA reads TGTGCCAGCAGCTCGACAGGAACCGGGGAGCTGTTTTTT.

At least ten counts were recorded for this clonotype. The rearrangement links TRBV20-1 to TRBJ2-5; D call uncertain. This CDR3 contains 12 residues. With 3 bases removed from V and 5 bases from J, the gap between germline ends came to 10 bases. In germline, CDR1 is DFQATT, CDR2 SNEGSKA (reference sequence). CDR3 DNA sequence: TGCAGTGCTAGCGATCTAGGGGAGACCCAGTACTTC. The encoded protein is CSASDLGETQYF.

At least ten counts were recorded for this clonotype. This rearrangement joins TRBV20-1 to TRBJ2-7, with TRBD1 matching over 8 bases. The CDR3 spans 13 residues. The junction had 9 bases not matched to a gene; V was cut back by 5 bases and J by 6 bases. CDR1 DFQATT and CDR2 SNEGSKA come from the germline V gene (reference sequence). CDR3 DNA: TGCAGTGCTTCCTCCAGGGGGCGCGGCGAGCAGTACTTC. Its protein is CSASSRGRGEQYF.

The V and J genes are TRBV3-1 and TRBJ2-2; no firm D call. Germline lookup yields CDR1 LGHDT and CDR2 YNNKEL (reference sequence). The CDR3 has 12 amino acids. The V and J ends lost 4 bases and 6 bases respectively, with 6 bases between them. The DNA for the CDR3 is TGTGCCAGCAGCCCTAGGCCCGGGGAGCTGTTTTTT. It codes for CASSPRPGELFF.

The chain has TRBV3-1 and TRBJ1-1; D might be TRBD1 (5 bases). Trimming removed 7 bases at V and 5 bases at J, with 17 bases between. CDR1 LGHDT and CDR2 YNNKEL come from the germline V gene (reference sequence). This CDR3 comprises 14 residues. CDR3 nucleotide sequence: TGTGCCAGCACCCTTGGGACTCCCTCTACTGAAGCTTTCTTT. It encodes CASTLGTPSTEAFF.

This clonotype turned up a few times. The V call is TRBV29-1, the J call TRBJ2-3; TRBD1 might be the D (6 bases). CDR3 length equals 14 residues. CDR1 is SQVTM and CDR2 is ANQGSEA in the germline V gene. The V end was cut by 7 bases, the J end by 8 bases, with 22 bases between. The CDR3 loop is CSAAVVTGLGTQYF. The CDR3, as DNA: TGCAGCGCAGCCGTGGTCACAGGGTTGGGTACGCAGTATTTT.

The table lists this clonotype with many counts. The chain carries TRBV19 and TRBJ2-5; D might be TRBD1 (5 bases). The V end was cut by 3 bases, the J end by 5 bases, with 7 bases between. The CDR3 contains 12 residues. CDR1 and CDR2 from the germline V gene are LNHDA and SQIVND (reference sequence). The CDR3 here is CASSMGRETQYF. CDR3 DNA sequence: TGTGCCAGTAGTATGGGGCGTGAGACCCAGTACTTC.

This clonotype was observed at least ten times. The V and J genes are TRBV29-1 and TRBJ2-2; 7 nucleotides agree with TRBD2. CDR3 length: 14 residues. V lost 6 bases to trimming and J lost 5 bases; unmatched junction nucleotides: 9. Germline assignment: CDR1 SQVTM and CDR2 ANQGSEA. DNA of the CDR3: TGCAGCGTCGGGAGGTGGGAAGGAACCGGGGAGCTGTTTTTT. Translation: CSVGRWEGTGELFF.

This clonotype was recorded many times. The chain uses TRBV6-2 or TRBV6-3 and TRBJ2-3; 14 nucleotides line up with TRBD2. Germline values: CDR1 MNHEY, CDR2 SVGEGT. This CDR3 comprises 16 residues. V shed 6 bases and J 6 bases; nucleotides not matched to a gene: 8. This CDR3 is CASRGTSGSGRDTQYF. The CDR3 region has the DNA TGTGCCAGCAGAGGGACTAGCGGGAGTGGTCGGGATACGCAGTATTTT.

This clonotype was counted many times. V and J are TRBV27 and TRBJ1-6; D is unresolved. The length of the CDR3 is 15 residues. Trimming took off 1 base at V and 9 bases at J, with 13 bases between the two ends. CDR1 MNHEY and CDR2 SMNVEV come from the germline V gene (reference sequence). CDR3: CASSLFDKLSSPLHF. DNA of the CDR3: TGTGCCAGCAGTTTATTCGACAAGCTTAGTTCACCCCTCCACTTT.

This clonotype was observed at least ten times. The chain combines TRBV5-1 with TRBJ2-1; D is ambiguous. Looked up from germline, CDR1 is SGHRS and CDR2 is YFSETQ. This CDR3 is built from 17 residues. Trimming pared 0 bases from V and 2 bases from J, leaving 15 bases between. DNA for the CDR3: TGCGCCAGCAGCTTGGATATCGGACGGAGCCCCTACAATGAGCAGTTCTTC. Amino acid sequence: CASSLDIGRSPYNEQFF.

This clonotype was observed at least ten times. The rearrangement uses TRBV5-1 and TRBJ2-3, with 8 nucleotides matching TRBD2. There are 15 residues in the CDR3. V trimming: 2 bases; J trimming: 4 bases; junction bases outside the gene matches: 6. From germline, CDR1 is SGHRS and CDR2 YFSETQ. In DNA form, the CDR3 reads TGCGCCAGCAGCTTCGGGGGGGCACAAGCAGATACGCAGTATTTT. Protein sequence: CASSFGGAQADTQYF.

This clonotype appeared many times. The CDR3 sequence: CASSQGTSGDYNEQFF. CDR3 sequence (DNA): TGTGCCAGCAGCCAAGGGACTAGCGGGGACTACAATGAGCAGTTCTTC. The chain carries TRBV7-9 and TRBJ2-1, with 13 bases that match TRBD2. The CDR3 loop spans 16 amino acids. CDR1 is SEHNR, CDR2 FQNEAQ, per germline (reference sequence). V was pared by 5 bases and J by 3 bases, with 4 bases of the junction left unmatched.

This clonotype was observed at least ten times. The CDR3 region is CASSQAVAGGGETQYF. The CDR3 DNA follows: TGCGCCAGCAGCCAAGCCGTAGCGGGAGGGGGGGAGACCCAGTACTTC. The chain carries TRBV4-1 and TRBJ2-5; 11 bases agree with TRBD2. The V gene's germline CDR1 is MGHRA and CDR2 YSYEKL. V lost 1 base and J lost 5; bases outside the gene matches: 6. There are 16 residues in the CDR3.

This clonotype was detected ten times or more. The V call is TRBV25-1, the J call TRBJ1-4; a weak D match, TRBD1 (5 bases). Germline CDR1 MGHDK, CDR2 SYGVNS. CDR3 length equals 15 residues. V lost 5 bases and J lost 3, with 13 bases in between. The CDR3 coding sequence is TGTGCCAGCAGTCTTAGGGGTTTGGCTAATGAAAAACTGTTTTTT. Translation gives CASSLRGLANEKLFF.

This clonotype appeared many times. Here the CDR3 DNA reads TGCGCCAGCAGCGGGGACGGTGGGGCTATGCGCGAGCAGTACTTC. It encodes CASSGDGGAMREQYF. The V gene is TRBV5-1, the J gene TRBJ2-7; either TRBD1 or TRBD2 may fit D (5 bases each). Germline CDR1 is SGHRS and CDR2 is YFSETQ. The CDR3 runs 15 residues. Trimming pared 4 bases from V and 6 bases from J, leaving 20 bases between.

This clonotype was counted many times. The V and J genes are TRBV5-1 and TRBJ2-2, with D possibly being TRBD2 (6 bases). Germline values: CDR1 SGHRS, CDR2 YFSETQ. The CDR3 totals 15 residues. Trimming removed 0 bases from V and 3 bases from J, with 9 bases in between. The CDR3: CASSLVLADTGELFF. CDR3 DNA sequence: TGCGCCAGCAGCTTGGTACTAGCTGACACCGGGGAGCTGTTTTTT.

The rearrangement uses TRBV5-1 and TRBJ2-2; D may be TRBD1 (5 bases). Per germline, CDR1 SGHRS and CDR2 YFSETQ. V was trimmed by 2 bases and J by 6 bases, leaving 17 bases between them. This CDR3 has 16 amino acids. The CDR3 bases are TGCGCCAGCAGCTTCCTGACAGCGAGCGACGCCGGGGAGCTGTTTTTT. It specifies CASSFLTASDAGELFF.

This clonotype was counted at least ten times. The V call is TRBV28, the J call TRBJ2-1; the match to TRBD1 covers 9 bases. The CDR3 sequence is 13 residues long. The J segment lost 9 bases and the V segment lost 9 bases, leaving 9 bases of the junction unmatched. Germline V gives CDR1 MDHEN, CDR2 SYDVKM. As DNA, the CDR3 is TGTGCCAGTCTGACAGGGGGGATTACTGAGCAGTTCTTC. Its protein product is CASLTGGITEQFF.

This chain uses TRBV20-1 with TRBJ1-1; no definite D call. The V end was cut by 3 bases, the J end by 1 base, with 12 bases between. This CDR3 is 14 amino acids long. The germline V gene has CDR1 DFQATT and CDR2 SNEGSKA (reference sequence). Here the CDR3 reads CSASVLGPNTEAFF. CDR3 bases: TGCAGTGCTAGCGTTTTAGGGCCGAACACTGAAGCTTTCTTT.

The gene calls are TRBV20-1 and TRBJ2-2; no clear D. V shed 6 bases and J shed 1 base, with 9 bases lying between them. CDR1 and CDR2 from the germline V gene are DFQATT and SNEGSKA (reference sequence). The CDR3 has 13 residues. CDR3 residues: CSASTRNTGELFF. CDR3 DNA sequence: TGCAGTGCGTCCACAAGGAACACCGGGGAGCTGTTTTTT.

This clonotype was recorded many times. The chain has TRBV7-2 and TRBJ1-2; 7 nucleotides line up with TRBD1. J gave up 4 bases and V 2 bases, and 7 bases lay outside the gene matches. Germline assignment: CDR1 SGHTA and CDR2 FQGNSA. The length of the CDR3 is 15 residues. This chain's CDR3 is CASSLTGVQAYGYTF. The CDR3 DNA is TGTGCCAGCAGCTTAACAGGGGTTCAGGCCTATGGCTACACCTTC.

This clonotype was picked up many times. CDR3 protein: CASRTGSSYEQYF. DNA for the CDR3: TGTGCCAGTCGGACAGGGAGCTCCTACGAGCAGTACTTC. V gene TRBV27 combines with J gene TRBJ2-7; 8 nucleotides match TRBD1. Germline CDR1 is MNHEY and CDR2 is SMNVEV (reference sequence). The CDR3 is 13 amino acids. V gave up 9 bases and J gave up 0 bases; unmatched junction bases: 4.

This clonotype has at least ten counts. This chain uses TRBV15 with TRBJ2-7; 10 nucleotides line up with TRBD1. J gave up 4 bases and V 0 bases, and 6 bases lay outside the gene matches. Germline V lookup: CDR1 LNHNV, CDR2 YYDKDF (reference sequence). CDR3 length: 16 amino acids. The CDR3 sequence: CATSRDGSGQGYEQYF. The CDR3 DNA reads as TGTGCCACCAGCAGAGATGGTTCGGGACAGGGGTACGAGCAGTACTTC.

This clonotype showed up many times. The chain couples TRBV12-3 or TRBV12-4 to TRBJ2-1; D unclear. This CDR3 region has 13 residues. The ends were cut back, 5 bases at V and 9 bases at J, with 14 bases in the middle. The CDR3 DNA reads as TGTGCCAGCAGTCCAGGATTGATCGGTGAGCAGTTCTTC. Protein product: CASSPGLIGEQFF.

Many counts were recorded for this clonotype. CDR3: CATSDPGQGAGGYTF. CDR3 sequence (DNA): TGTGCCACCAGTGACCCTGGACAGGGGGCAGGGGGCTACACCTTC. The chain employs TRBV24-1 and TRBJ1-2; 11 positions agree with TRBD1. The CDR3 loop spans 15 amino acids. Losses at the gene ends were 4 bases for V and 8 bases for J; bases not matched to a gene: 8. The germline V gene has CDR1 KGHDR and CDR2 SFDVKD.

This clonotype showed up many times. V and J are TRBV20-1 and TRBJ2-7; 7 nucleotides match TRBD1. Germline assignment: CDR1 DFQATT and CDR2 SNEGSKA (reference sequence). The CDR3 runs to 15 residues. V was pared by 6 bases and J by 3 bases, with 14 bases of the junction left unmatched. CDR3: CSAKPSWDRYYEQYF. CDR3 DNA sequence: TGCAGTGCCAAACCTTCCTGGGACAGATACTACGAGCAGTACTTC.